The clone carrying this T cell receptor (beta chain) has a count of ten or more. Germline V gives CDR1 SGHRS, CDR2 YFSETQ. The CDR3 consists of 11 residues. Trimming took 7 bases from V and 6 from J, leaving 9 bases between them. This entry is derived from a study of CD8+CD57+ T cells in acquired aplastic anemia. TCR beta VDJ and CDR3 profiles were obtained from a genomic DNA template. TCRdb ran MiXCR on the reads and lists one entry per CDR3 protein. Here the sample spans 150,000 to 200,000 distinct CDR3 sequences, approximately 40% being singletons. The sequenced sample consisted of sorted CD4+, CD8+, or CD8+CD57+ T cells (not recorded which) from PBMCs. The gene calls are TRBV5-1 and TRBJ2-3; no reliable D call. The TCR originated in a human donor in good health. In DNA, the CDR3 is TGCGCCAGCGCCAAGTCTGATACGCAGTATTTT. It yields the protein CASAKSDTQYF. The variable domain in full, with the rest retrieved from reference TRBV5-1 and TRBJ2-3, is KAGVTQTPRYLIKTRGQQVTLSCSPISGHRSVSWYQQTPGQGLQFLFEYFSETQRNKGNFPGRFSGRQFSNSRSEMNVSTLELGDSALYLCASAKSDTQYFGPGTRLTVL.